This T cell receptor (beta chain) comes out of a study of tissue T cells after allogeneic stem cell transplantation. Indicated time point: mouse harvest day 14 after allogeneic transplant. Each mouse received 10^7 T-cell-depleted marrow cells plus 10^6 splenic CD5+ T cells by tail vein. Tissues came from B6→BALB/c major-mismatch GVHD mice at day 7 or 14. This clone appeared a single time. The antigen is not known. Gene labels here are mouse ones. The observed sequence ends 1 residue before the CDR3 terminus, with the missing tail filled in from the germline J gene. Different DNA sequences within this sample yield the same CDR3. The CDR3 totals 13 residues. Germline CDR1 reads SNHLY; CDR2 reads FYNGKV (reference sequence). V was pared by 3 bases and J by 8 bases, with 6 bases of the junction left unmatched. Profiled with immunoSEQ multiplex PCR; TCRdb holds only in-frame clones, not every one. Of roughly 8,600 clones in the sample, over 30% are singletons; the top ten hold approximately 5%.

Study outcomes and limitations: In patients and mice, blood and spleen missed much of tissue repertoire.

The sequencing sample was made of skin. The rearrangement joins TRBV3 to TRBJ2-7; 8 bases match TRBD2. This receptor was obtained from a female BALB/c mouse given C57BL/6 T cells with graft-versus-host disease after an allogeneic hematopoietic cell transplant. The CDR3 sequence is CASSLGGAGQQYF. CDR3 DNA, as far as it was read: TGTGCCAGCAGCTTGGGGGGGGCGGGGCAACAGTAC.